The 25 T cell receptor beta chains below were found in one sample sequenced in a study of identical twins. TCRdb redid the calling of the 5' RACE reads with MiXCR, one entry per CDR3 protein. The table records 1.5 million to 2 million distinct CDR3 sequences, 25% to 35% of them present only once. Sequenced sample: cord blood. These receptors were collected from a newborn girl in good health.

The V call is TRBV28, the J call TRBJ2-7, with no clear D. Per the germline V gene, CDR1 is MDHEN and CDR2 is SYDVKM. This CDR3 region has 16 residues. Trimming removed 5 bases at V and 2 bases at J, with 19 bases between. CDR3 loop: CASSITRIRATYEQYF. The CDR3 DNA is TGTGCCAGCAGTATAACACGCATCCGGGCGACCTACGAGCAGTACTTC.

The V call is TRBV4-2, the J call TRBJ2-7; no reliable D call. The V end lost 0 bases, the J end lost 3 bases, and 6 bases lay between the germline ends. CDR3 length: 13 residues. Germline V gives CDR1 LGHNA, CDR2 YNFKEQ. In DNA form, the CDR3 reads TGTGCCAGCAGCCAAGATGATCGCTACGAGCAGTACTTC. Amino acid sequence: CASSQDDRYEQYF.

This clonotype was seen only a few times. The chain has TRBV6-4 and TRBJ2-1; the D is unclear. Germline CDR1 MRHNA, CDR2 SNTAGT. The CDR3 is 15 residues long. V lost 3 bases and J lost 2, with 11 bases in between. The DNA for the CDR3 is TGTGCCAGCAGTGAGTCTGATCAAGCCTACAATGAGCAGTTCTTC. Amino acid sequence: CASSESDQAYNEQFF.

This clonotype was detected only a few times. J is TRBJ2-1 and V is TRBV3-1; no reliable D call. Germline CDR1 reads LGHDT; CDR2 reads YNNKEL (reference sequence). V lost 4 bases to trimming and J lost 8 bases, with 12 bases between them. This CDR3 spans 13 amino acids. CDR3 residues: CASSLFGPDEQFF. The CDR3 DNA sequence: TGTGCCAGCAGCCTCTTTGGTCCGGATGAGCAGTTCTTC.

For this clonotype: A read error may account for a junction end that differs from germline. Here the CDR3 DNA reads TGCAGCGTTGAAGGTGGCCTCCTCAATGGGCAGTTCTTC. Translation gives CSVEGGLLNGQFF. The chain carries TRBV29-1 and TRBJ2-1; no clear D. The CDR3 spans 13 residues. Per the germline V gene, CDR1 is SQVTM and CDR2 is ANQGSEA.

The rearrangement uses TRBV5-5 and TRBJ2-7, with 13 bases matching TRBD2. CDR1 SGHKS and CDR2 YYEKEE come from the germline V gene (reference sequence). Unmatched junction bases numbered 15, after V lost 3 bases and J lost 0 bases. The length of the CDR3 is 20 residues. The CDR3 DNA sequence: TGTGCCAGCAGCTCCCCCCTACTAGCGGGAGGGCCGTGGAGCTCCTACGAGCAGTACTTC. It encodes CASSSPLLAGGPWSSYEQYF.

This CDR3 is CATSAVADTDTQYF. The CDR3 DNA is TGTGCCACCAGTGCGGTAGCGGATACAGATACGCAGTATTTT. V is TRBV24-1 and J is TRBJ2-3; D is perhaps TRBD2 (6 bases). There are 14 residues in the CDR3. Germline V lookup: CDR1 KGHDR, CDR2 SFDVKD. The V and J ends lost 5 bases and 3 bases respectively, with 11 bases between them.

CDR3 residues: CSARVPRRGQYF. The CDR3 DNA is TGCAGTGCTAGAGTACCCCGGAGGGGGCAGTACTTC. This chain joins TRBV20-1 and TRBJ2-4; the D gene could be TRBD1 or TRBD2 (6 bases each). CDR1 and CDR2 from the germline V gene are DFQATT and SNEGSKA (reference sequence). The CDR3 runs 12 residues. Trimming removed 1 base from V and 13 bases from J, with 14 bases in between.

This chain joins TRBV10-3 and TRBJ2-1, with D tentatively TRBD2 (6 bases). The CDR3 contains 14 residues. Germline values: CDR1 ENHRY, CDR2 SYGVKD. Trimming removed 10 bases from V and 0 bases from J, with 13 bases in between. CDR3 residues: CATRAGSSYNEQFF. In DNA, the CDR3 is TGTGCCACCAGGGCGGGGAGCTCCTACAATGAGCAGTTCTTC.

This chain uses TRBV27 with TRBJ2-3; D unclear. Trimming removed 1 base at V and 2 bases at J, with 13 bases between. The CDR3 runs to 16 residues. Germline CDR1 reads MNHEY; CDR2 reads SMNVEV (reference sequence). The CDR3 nucleotides are TGTGCCAGCAGTTTATTTTCTGTTGGCCCCACAGATACGCAGTATTTT. Encoded protein: CASSLFSVGPTDTQYF.

The V and J genes are TRBV12-3 or TRBV12-4 and TRBJ1-5; maybe TRBD1 (5 bases). The CDR3 spans 14 residues. Trimming cost V 7 bases and J 6 bases, with 16 bases left between them. This CDR3 is CASTAISGVQPQHF. The CDR3 nucleotides read TGTGCCAGCACCGCGATCTCGGGGGTTCAGCCCCAGCATTTT.

The chain combines TRBV7-6 with TRBJ2-3, with unresolved D. Germline V gives CDR1 SGHVS, CDR2 FNYEAQ. The CDR3 consists of 15 residues. Trimming cost V 1 base and J 4 bases, with 12 bases left between them. The CDR3, as DNA: TGTGCCAGCAGCTTAGGCTACGGCGGCGCAGATACGCAGTATTTT. It encodes CASSLGYGGADTQYF.

In its sample, this clonotype was seen a few times. Here the CDR3 DNA reads TGCGCCAGCAGCCAAGTTGGTTCGGCGGGAAGACAGTTCTTC. It is translated as CASSQVGSAGRQFF. V and J are TRBV4-1 and TRBJ2-1, with a weak D call TRBD2 (6 bases). CDR1 and CDR2 from the germline V gene are MGHRA and YSYEKL. The ends were cut back, 1 base at V and 13 bases at J, with 17 bases in the middle. The CDR3 covers 14 residues.

The rearrangement links TRBV4-1 to TRBJ2-1, with D possibly being TRBD2 (5 bases). The CDR3 runs 15 residues. The V and J ends lost 3 bases and 8 bases respectively, with 17 bases between them. Germline values: CDR1 MGHRA, CDR2 YSYEKL. CDR3 amino acids: CASSHPTRRIYEQFF. The CDR3 bases are TGCGCCAGCAGCCATCCAACTAGACGTATCTATGAGCAGTTCTTC.

This clonotype was seen a handful of times. CDR3 loop: CASSPDREDQPQHF. Written as DNA, the CDR3 is TGTGCCAGCAGTCCCGACAGGGAGGATCAGCCCCAGCATTTT. The chain links TRBV12-3 or TRBV12-4 to TRBJ1-5, with 7 nucleotides matching TRBD1. Trimming took 5 bases from V and 5 from J; bases not matched to a gene: 6. This CDR3 is 14 amino acids long.

The table lists this clonotype with a few counts. This chain links TRBV12-3 or TRBV12-4 with TRBJ2-1; D gene uncertain. The CDR3 extends over 13 amino acids. Between the trimmed V and J ends, which lost 7 bases and 5 bases, there was a span of 12 bases. CDR3 coding DNA: TGTGCCAGCAAAACTGGACCCAACAATGAGCAGTTCTTC. This gives the protein CASKTGPNNEQFF.

There are many counts of this clonotype. This chain links TRBV29-1 with TRBJ2-3; either TRBD1 or TRBD2 may supply D (5 bases each). The CDR3 has 13 residues. V dropped 7 bases and J dropped 3 bases, with 14 bases sitting between them. CDR1 and CDR2 (germline): SQVTM, ANQGSEA. The CDR3 coding sequence is TGCAGCGCCCTCGGGACGGGGACAGATACGCAGTATTTT. Its translation: CSALGTGTDTQYF.

With respect to this clonotype: A clone one base away is much larger, so this may be a read error. The chain carries TRBV24-1 and TRBJ2-3; the D is unclear. CDR1 KGHDR and CDR2 SFDVKD come from the germline V gene. This CDR3 region has 13 residues. Here the CDR3 reads CVTSDHSVDTQYF. The CDR3 region has the DNA TGTGTCACCAGTGACCATAGTGTGGATACGCAGTATTTT.

This clonotype was found a few times. The rearrangement links TRBV11-2 to TRBJ2-1; tentative D call: TRBD2 (5 bases). Germline CDR1 and CDR2: SGHAT and FQNNGV. V lost 5 bases and J 2 bases, leaving 16 bases between the germline ends. The CDR3 runs 16 residues. The CDR3 protein is CASSRLSGLTYNEQFF. Written as DNA, the CDR3 is TGTGCCAGCAGCCGACTCTCCGGACTGACCTACAATGAGCAGTTCTTC.

This clonotype has more than one count but fewer than ten. The DNA for the CDR3 is TGTGCCAGCAGCTTAGTGGCAGGTCAGGCGCAGTATTTT. Translation gives CASSLVAGQAQYF. The chain has TRBV11-2 and TRBJ2-3; D remains unclear. V was shortened by 1 base and J by 10 bases, with 12 bases between the two germline ends. This CDR3 comprises 13 residues. Germline V gene data show CDR1 as SGHAT and CDR2 as FQNNGV.

This clonotype was seen a handful of times. The rearrangement joins TRBV7-2 to TRBJ2-4, with TRBD2 matching over 9 bases. Germline values: CDR1 SGHTA, CDR2 FQGNSA. The CDR3 runs 13 residues. The V and J ends lost 5 bases and 9 bases, in that order; junction bases with no gene match: 5. CDR3 sequence reads: CASSRTSDGIQYF. CDR3 sequence (DNA): TGTGCCAGCAGCCGGACTAGCGATGGCATTCAGTACTTC. The entire variable domain, with the rest obtained from reference TRBV7-2 and TRBJ2-4, is as follows: GAGVSQSPSNKVTEKGKDVELRCDPISGHTALYWYRQSLGQGLEFLIYFQGNSAPDKSGLPSDRFSAERTGGSVSTLTIQRTQQEDSAVYLCASSRTSDGIQYFGAGTRLSVL.

Only a few counts were recorded for this clonotype. The rearrangement links TRBV12-3 or TRBV12-4 to TRBJ2-1; 9 bases are a match to TRBD2. The V segment lost 2 bases and the J segment 6 bases; nucleotides outside the gene matches: 11. This CDR3 is built from 17 residues. CDR3 residues: CASSLQPRGGGSNEQFF. In nucleotides, the CDR3 is TGTGCCAGCAGTTTACAGCCCCGCGGGGGGGGCAGCAATGAGCAGTTCTTC.

Only a few counts were recorded for this clonotype. The chain couples TRBV18 to TRBJ2-5; D ambiguous. CDR1 and CDR2 (germline): KGHSH, LQKENI. CDR3 length: 15 residues. Trimming pared 0 bases from V and 3 bases from J, leaving 11 bases between. The CDR3 region has the DNA TGTGCCAGCTCACCACCCTCCCCCTTGGAAGAGACCCAGTACTTC. It codes for CASSPPSPLEETQYF.

The DNA of the CDR3 is TGCGCCAGCTCCAAGACTAGGGGCCCGCCCGATACGCAGTATTTT. As protein: CASSKTRGPPDTQYF. J is TRBJ2-3 and V is TRBV10-1; tentatively, D is TRBD2 (6 bases). Germline V lookup: CDR1 WNHNN, CDR2 SYGVQD (reference sequence). Deletions cut 8 bases from V and 6 bases from J, with 21 bases between. The CDR3 has 15 amino acids.

A few counts support this clonotype. V gene TRBV15 combines with J gene TRBJ1-4, with a weak D call TRBD1 (5 bases). Germline V gene sequence: CDR1 LNHNV, CDR2 YYDKDF (reference sequence). The CDR3 contains 15 residues. V was pared by 0 bases and J by 8 bases, with 13 bases between. The CDR3 spells CATSRDFGGQEKLFF. CDR3 nucleotide sequence: TGTGCCACCAGCAGAGATTTCGGGGGTCAGGAAAAACTGTTTTTT.